Listed here are 10 T cell receptor beta chains from one sample, sequenced in a study of blood T cell repertoires in COVID-19. Here immunoSEQ multiplex PCR was the method, and the copy in TCRdb shows in-frame clones only, minus some. The sample has more than 85,000 clones, approximately 79% seen once. Sequencing was done on a sample of peripheral blood. These receptors were taken from a woman at least 80 years old with active or convalescent COVID-19.

The chain couples TRBV28 to TRBJ1-3; D gene ambiguous. V was trimmed by 5 bases and J by 0 bases, leaving 17 bases between them. This CDR3 has 17 residues. Germline V CDR1 and CDR2: MDHEN, SYDVKM. This chain's CDR3 is CASSEVGAANSGNTIYF. Here the CDR3 DNA reads TGTGCCAGCAGTGAGGTGGGAGCAGCAAACTCTGGAAACACCATATATTTT.

DNA for the CDR3: TGCGCCAGCAGCTTCTGGGACAGGGATAATTCACCCCTCCACTTT. Its translation is CASSFWDRDNSPLHF. The V gene is TRBV5-1, the J gene TRBJ1-6; 9 bases are shared with TRBD1. V trimming: 2 bases; J trimming: 5 bases; junction bases outside the gene matches: 2. Germline-derived CDR1 and CDR2 are SGHRS and YFSETQ. This CDR3 spans 15 amino acids.

This chain connects TRBV4-1 to TRBJ1-3, with D unresolved. The germline V gene has CDR1 MGHRA and CDR2 YSYEKL. This CDR3 has 16 amino acids. V shed 5 bases and J shed 4 bases, with 18 bases lying between them. The CDR3 loop is CASSYSERGDGNTIYF. CDR3 DNA sequence: TGCGCCAGCAGCTATTCAGAGCGGGGAGACGGAAACACCATATATTTT.

The chain employs TRBV18 and TRBJ2-1; TRBD1 matches 12 bases. Germline V gene lookup returns CDR1 KGHSH and CDR2 LQKENI. Losses at the gene ends were 0 bases for V and 6 bases for J; bases not matched to a gene: 0. The CDR3 runs to 15 residues. In DNA, the CDR3 is TGTGCCAGCTCACCACCGGGACAGGGGGCCAATGAGCAGTTCTTC. Translation: CASSPPGQGANEQFF.

The chain is built from TRBV9 and TRBJ2-1, with TRBD2 matching 9 bases. There are 15 residues in the CDR3. V lost 0 bases and J lost 9; bases outside the gene matches: 7. Germline CDR1 SGDLS, CDR2 YYNGEE. CDR3 in amino acids: CASSVEGSGRREQFF. CDR3 nucleotide sequence: TGTGCCAGCAGCGTAGAGGGTAGCGGGAGACGTGAGCAGTTCTTC. The variable domain in full, with the rest retrieved from reference TRBV9 and TRBJ2-1, is DSGVTQTPKHLITATGQRVTLRCSPRSGDLSVYWYQQSLDQGLQFLIQYYNGEERAKGNILERFSAQQFPDLHSELNLSSLELGDSALYFCASSVEGSGRREQFFGPGTRLTVL.

CDR3 sequence reads: CSASPSQGVDNSPLHF. In DNA, the CDR3 is TGCAGTGCTAGTCCCTCACAGGGAGTGGATAATTCACCCCTCCACTTT. This chain joins TRBV20-1 and TRBJ1-6, with a tentative D call TRBD1 (6 bases). The CDR3 runs to 16 residues. CDR1 is DFQATT and CDR2 is SNEGSKA in the germline V gene (reference sequence). The V gene lost 3 bases and the J gene lost 5 bases, with 17 bases spanning the gap.

The V and J genes are TRBV5-1 and TRBJ2-4, with 8 bases lining up with TRBD1. The CDR3 loop spans 17 amino acids. V was pared by 0 bases and J by 3 bases, with 8 bases of the junction left unmatched. Germline V gene data show CDR1 as SGHRS and CDR2 as YFSETQ. CDR3 in amino acids: CASSLDLRGLDKNIQYF. DNA for the CDR3: TGCGCCAGCAGCTTGGATCTCAGGGGGCTTGACAAAAACATTCAGTACTTC.

This rearrangement joins TRBV2 to TRBJ2-1; TRBD2 agrees at 9 bases. Germline CDR1 reads SNHLY; CDR2 reads FYNNEI. V shed 4 bases and J 1 base; nucleotides not matched to a gene: 2. The length of the CDR3 is 15 residues. CDR3 DNA sequence: TGTGCCAGCAGTGTAGCGGGAGTTTCCTACAATGAGCAGTTCTTC. Residues: CASSVAGVSYNEQFF.

In this sample, this clone turned up once. This chain uses TRBV5-4 with TRBJ1-2; 9 bases line up with TRBD1. The CDR3 runs 16 residues. Germline CDR1 is SGHNT and CDR2 is YYREEE (reference sequence). The ends lost 0 bases at V and 4 bases at J; junction bases unmatched: 7. The CDR3 region is CASSLGGQGTLYGYTF. As DNA, the CDR3 is TGTGCCAGCAGCTTGGGGGGACAGGGAACCCTCTATGGCTACACCTTC.

This chain connects TRBV11-2 to TRBJ2-3; tentative D call: TRBD2 (6 bases). The V end lost 3 bases, the J end lost 1 base, and 17 bases lay between the germline ends. Germline V lookup: CDR1 SGHAT, CDR2 FQNNGV. The CDR3 runs to 17 residues. CDR3 bases: TGTGCCAGCAGCTTTTTTCTTAGGGCTAGCGGCACAGATACGCAGTATTTT. Translating it yields CASSFFLRASGTDTQYF.